The present TCR beta chain was sequenced within a study of cytomegalovirus exposure and HLA in healthy donors. Primers: 60 Vbeta forward and 13 Jbeta reverse. The method was immunoSEQ multiplex PCR; TCRdb's version includes in-frame clones alone and lacks a portion of them. This table has 150,000 to 200,000 clones, 80% appearing once. This clone has just one count. CDR1 is SGHTA and CDR2 is FQGNSA in the germline V gene. This CDR3 is built from 16 residues. V lost 5 bases and J lost 1; bases outside the gene matches: 9. The rearrangement joins TRBV7-2 to TRBJ2-5, with 8 bases aligning to TRBD2. The specimen sequenced was PBMCs. The receptor was isolated from a middle-aged man in good health and CMV-seronegative. The CDR3 spells CASSPGGGTPQETQYF. The CDR3 region has the DNA TGTGCCAGCAGCCCCGGGGGGGGGACTCCCCAAGAGACCCAGTACTTC.